Given below is one T cell receptor beta chain in context. The sample belongs to a study of blood T cell repertoires in COVID-19. Study at large: PBMCs, B-cell-depleted T cells, or T cells provided the cDNA or gDNA that made up the material.

Method: immunoSEQ multiplex PCR; TCRdb's copy keeps in-frame clones and lacks some. The table records 120,000 or so clones, more than 65% of them present only once. This CDR3 is 15 amino acids long. Looked up from germline, CDR1 is MGHRA and CDR2 is YSYEKL. V was cut by 1 base and J by 7 bases, with 14 bases left in between. The sample comprised peripheral blood. The J gene is TRBJ1-5, the V gene TRBV4-1; D not certain. The source is a woman older than 75 with acute or convalescent COVID-19. In nucleotides, the CDR3 is TGCGCCAGCAGCCAAGTGGGCACAAGGAACCAGCCCCAGCATTTT. Amino acid sequence: CASSQVGTRNQPQHF.